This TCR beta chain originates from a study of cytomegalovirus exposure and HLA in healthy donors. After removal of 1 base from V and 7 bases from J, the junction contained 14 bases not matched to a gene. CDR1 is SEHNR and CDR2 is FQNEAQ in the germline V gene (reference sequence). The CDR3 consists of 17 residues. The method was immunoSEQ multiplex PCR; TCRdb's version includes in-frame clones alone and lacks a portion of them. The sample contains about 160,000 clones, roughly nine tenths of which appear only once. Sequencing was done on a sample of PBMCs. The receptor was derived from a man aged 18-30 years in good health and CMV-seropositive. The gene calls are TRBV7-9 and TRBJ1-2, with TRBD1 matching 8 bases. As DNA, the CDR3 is TGTGCCAGCAGCTTAGTAGGACAGGGAGGAGTTTGGAGTGGCTACACCTTC. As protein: CASSLVGQGGVWSGYTF. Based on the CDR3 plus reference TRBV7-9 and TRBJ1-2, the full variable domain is DTGVSQNPRHKITKRGQNVTFRCDPISEHNRLYWYRQTLGQGPEFLTYFQNEAQLEKSRLLSDRFSAERPKGSFSTLEIQRTEQGDSAMYLCASSLVGQGGVWSGYTFGSGTRLTVV.